Each of the 24 T cell receptor beta chains below was sequenced from the same sample in a study of Ad26.COV2.S vaccination and SARS-CoV-2 variants. Regarding treatment: 15 to 20 received Ad26.COV2.S at low or high dose, single or two shots; 5 received placebo; per-sample allocation not given. Samples were taken on day 63 after the first vaccine or placebo injection. Assay: immunoSEQ multiplex PCR; the TCRdb copy retains only in-frame clones and omits some. The sample gives around 450,000 clones, roughly 89% of which show up once; about 2.5% is in the top ten. Sequencing was performed on peripheral blood, taken in a trial of Ad26.COV2.S vaccine versus placebo. Receptors originate from a person between 18 and 65 years old who received the Ad26.COV2.S COVID-19 vaccine or a placebo.

The chain uses TRBV5-6 and TRBJ2-7; tentatively, D is TRBD2 (5 bases). Germline V gene data show CDR1 as SGHDT and CDR2 as YYEEEE. The CDR3 has 16 residues. V gave up 4 bases and J gave up 2 bases, with 19 bases separating them. Here the CDR3 reads CASSREWAGVTYEQYV. The CDR3 DNA reads as TGTGCCAGCAGCCGGGAATGGGCGGGCGTCACCTACGAGCAGTACGTC.

With regard to this clone: Other DNA variants within this sample encode the same CDR3. CDR3 DNA sequence: TGTGCCAGCAGTTTGGGAGGTTACGAGCAGTACTTC. This gives the protein CASSLGGYEQYF. The chain uses TRBV28 and TRBJ2-7; perhaps TRBD2 as D (6 bases). Germline lookup yields CDR1 MDHEN and CDR2 SYDVKM. The V end lost 3 bases, the J end lost 4 bases, and 7 bases lay between the germline ends. This CDR3 is built from 12 residues. The complete variable domain, with remaining parts taken from reference TRBV28 and TRBJ2-7, reads DVKVTQSSRYLVKRTGEKVFLECVQDMDHENMFWYRQDPGLGLRLIYFSYDVKMKEKGDIPEGYSVSREKKERFSLILESASTNQTSMYLCASSLGGYEQYFGPGTRLTVT.

The V and J genes are TRBV3-1 (or the pseudogene TRBV3-2) and TRBJ2-1; 8 nucleotides agree with TRBD2. J gave up 11 bases and V 1 base, and 10 bases lay outside the gene matches. The V gene's germline CDR1 is LGHDT and CDR2 YNNKEL (reference sequence). The CDR3 loop spans 15 amino acids. This CDR3 is CASSQGGRPVGQQFF. For the CDR3, the DNA is TGTGCCAGCAGCCAAGGCGGGAGGCCGGTCGGGCAGCAGTTCTTC.

The sample holds one count of this clone. The V and J genes are TRBV5-1 and TRBJ2-3; TRBD1 matches 9 bases. V shed 4 bases, J shed 4 bases, and the junction held 7 bases outside the gene matches. Germline CDR1 and CDR2: SGHRS and YFSETQ. The CDR3 length is 15 residues. CDR3 in amino acids: CASSLGQGWSDTQYF. In DNA, the CDR3 is TGCGCCAGCAGCCTGGGACAGGGATGGTCAGATACGCAGTATTTT.

This clone was found a few times. The chain combines TRBV19 with TRBJ2-6; no clear D. The CDR3 sequence is 15 residues long. The germline CDR1 and CDR2 sequences are LNHDA and SQIVND (reference sequence). Trimming shortened V by 2 bases and J by 2 bases, and 7 bases separated the two germline ends. The CDR3 coding sequence is TGTGCCAGTAGTATATCTGGAGCTGGGGCCAACGTCCTGACTTTC. Amino acid sequence: CASSISGAGANVLTF.

V gene TRBV30 combines with J gene TRBJ2-2; D perhaps matches TRBD1 (6 bases). V was cut by 0 bases and J by 3 bases, with 14 bases left in between. Germline loops: CDR1 GTSNPN, CDR2 SVGIG (reference sequence). CDR3 length: 16 residues. The CDR3 coding sequence is TGTGCCTGGAGTGTACACGGGGCAGGGGACACCGGGGAGCTGTTTTTT. This gives the protein CAWSVHGAGDTGELFF.

V gene TRBV5-5 combines with J gene TRBJ1-1; no definite D call. Deletions cut 0 bases from V and 0 bases from J, with 6 bases between. The CDR3 contains 14 residues. Per the germline V gene, CDR1 is SGHKS and CDR2 is YYEKEE (reference sequence). This CDR3 is CASSLGLLNTEAFF. CDR3 DNA sequence: TGTGCCAGCAGCTTGGGCCTTCTGAACACTGAAGCTTTCTTT.

This rearrangement joins TRBV14 to TRBJ2-1, with TRBD2 identical over 11 bases. CDR1 is SGHDN, CDR2 FVKESK, per germline. With V trimmed by 2 bases and J by 3 bases, 3 bases remained unmatched. The CDR3 covers 16 residues. The CDR3: CASSQTTSGIYNEQFF. CDR3 bases: TGTGCCAGCAGCCAAACGACTAGCGGGATCTACAATGAGCAGTTCTTC.

The chain is built from TRBV18 and TRBJ2-7, with 7 bases fitting TRBD1. Germline V gene sequence: CDR1 KGHSH, CDR2 LQKENI. The CDR3 covers 13 residues. V trimming: 3 bases; J trimming: 1 base; junction bases outside the gene matches: 0. CDR3 in amino acids: CASSPDRSYEQYV. In nucleotides, the CDR3 is TGTGCCAGCTCACCGGACAGGTCCTACGAGCAGTACGTC.

The rearrangement links TRBV5-1 to TRBJ1-1; the D is unclear. This CDR3 has 14 residues. Trimming cost V 0 bases and J 10 bases, with 16 bases left between them. Germline-derived CDR1 and CDR2 are SGHRS and YFSETQ. The CDR3 is CASSLGGPGIGAFF. As DNA, the CDR3 is TGCGCCAGCAGCTTGGGAGGCCCTGGGATAGGAGCTTTCTTT.

This clone came up a few times. The gene calls are TRBV18 and TRBJ1-5; 7 bases are a match to TRBD1. There are 14 residues in the CDR3. V shed 3 bases, J shed 3 bases, and the junction held 2 bases outside the gene matches. Germline CDR1 reads KGHSH; CDR2 reads LQKENI. CDR3 residues: CASSPGQPNQPQHF. The DNA for the CDR3 is TGTGCCAGCTCACCGGGACAGCCCAATCAGCCCCAGCATTTT.

Notes on this clone: Other DNA sequences in the same sample also yield this CDR3. The V gene is TRBV5-1, the J gene TRBJ2-7; 8 nucleotides agree with TRBD2. V shed 4 bases, J shed 2 bases, and the junction held 5 bases outside the gene matches. CDR1 is SGHRS and CDR2 is YFSETQ in the germline V gene. The CDR3 sequence is 14 residues long. This chain's CDR3 is CASSPSGGPYEQYF. CDR3 DNA: TGCGCCAGCAGCCCCAGCGGGGGACCCTACGAGCAGTACTTC.

The genes are TRBV4-2 and TRBJ1-5; 7 nucleotides match TRBD1. Per germline, CDR1 LGHNA and CDR2 YNFKEQ. Trimming cost V 0 bases and J 0 bases; bases outside gene matches: 5. The length of the CDR3 is 17 residues. In DNA, the CDR3 is TGTGCCAGCAGCCAAGAGGCGGGACAGTATAGCAATCAGCCCCAGCATTTT. It specifies CASSQEAGQYSNQPQHF.

V gene TRBV14 combines with J gene TRBJ1-2; D is uncertain. Trimming left V 0 bases short and J 4 bases short, with 9 bases between. Per germline, CDR1 SGHDN and CDR2 FVKESK. This CDR3 spans 14 amino acids. The chain's CDR3 is CASSQDRGFYGYTF. CDR3 in DNA: TGTGCCAGCAGCCAAGATCGGGGTTTCTATGGCTACACCTTC.

This chain joins TRBV7-2 and TRBJ2-5, with a weak D call TRBD2 (6 bases). There are 14 residues in the CDR3. The ends were cut back, 0 bases at V and 4 bases at J, with 9 bases in the middle. Germline V gene data show CDR1 as SGHTA and CDR2 as FQGNSA. The CDR3 DNA follows: TGTGCCAGCAGCTTAGCCGGGAGCGCAGAGACCCAGTACTTC. Translation gives CASSLAGSAETQYF.

The rearrangement joins TRBV21-1 to TRBJ2-3. TRBV21-1 is a documented pseudogene. This CDR3 contains 16 residues. CDR3 in amino acids: CASSNGPGARPDTQYF. CDR3 coding DNA: TGTGCCAGCAGCAATGGCCCGGGGGCGAGGCCAGATACGCAGTATTTT.

In DNA form, the CDR3 reads TGTGCCAGCAGCCAAGGGGTGGACGATGGCTACACCTTC. Translated, it gives CASSQGVDDGYTF. The rearrangement uses TRBV3-1 (or the pseudogene TRBV3-2) and TRBJ1-2; D not resolved. Trimming removed 1 base from V and 6 bases from J, with 9 bases in between. Germline V gene data show CDR1 as LGHDT and CDR2 as YNNKEL (reference sequence). The CDR3 spans 13 residues.

This chain uses TRBV28 with TRBJ2-7; 11 positions match TRBD1. J gave up 1 base and V 3 bases, and 8 bases lay outside the gene matches. The CDR3 consists of 17 residues. Germline V lookup: CDR1 MDHEN, CDR2 SYDVKM. CDR3 nucleotide sequence: TGTGCCAGCAGTTTCAGTGGGTGGGACAGGGGGTCCTACGAGCAGTACTTC. This gives the protein CASSFSGWDRGSYEQYF.

The J gene is TRBJ2-5, the V gene TRBV2; D possibly corresponds to TRBD1 (6 bases). Germline-derived CDR1 and CDR2 are SNHLY and FYNNEI. The CDR3 covers 15 residues. V lost 6 bases and J 1 base, leaving 15 bases between the germline ends. The CDR3: CASSQGQIFQETQYF. The DNA for the CDR3 is TGTGCCAGCAGCCAAGGACAGATTTTCCAAGAGACCCAGTACTTC.

This clone was seen a handful of times. This chain links TRBV4-1 with TRBJ1-5, with D hard to call. The germline V and J ends were trimmed by 1 base and 2 bases, with 9 bases remaining between them. Germline lookup yields CDR1 MGHRA and CDR2 YSYEKL. The CDR3 spans 15 residues. DNA for the CDR3: TGCGCCAGCAGCCAAGTAACGGGAGGCAATCAGCCCCAGCATTTT. Amino acids: CASSQVTGGNQPQHF.

The rearrangement links TRBV29-1 to TRBJ2-3; D perhaps matches TRBD1 (6 bases). The CDR3 has 15 residues. Trimming cost V 4 bases and J 1 base, with 15 bases left between them. In germline, CDR1 is SQVTM, CDR2 ANQGSEA. The CDR3 coding sequence is TGCAGCGTTGTGCGCAGGGGTGGGGGCACAGATACGCAGTATTTT. Amino acid sequence: CSVVRRGGGTDTQYF.

The chain couples TRBV5-8 to TRBJ1-6; possibly TRBD1 for D (6 bases). CDR3 length: 15 residues. The ends were cut back, 5 bases at V and 1 base at J, with 10 bases in the middle. Germline CDR1 is SGHTS and CDR2 is YDEGEE. CDR3 in amino acids: CASRQGGSYNSPLHF. The CDR3 nucleotides are TGTGCCAGCAGACAGGGAGGTTCCTATAATTCACCCCTCCACTTT.

The chain employs TRBV7-2 and TRBJ2-5, with D unclear. The length of the CDR3 is 13 residues. CDR1 is SGHTA, CDR2 FQGNSA, per germline. Trimming took 5 bases from V and 4 from J, leaving 11 bases between them. This CDR3 reads CASSPVTGETQYF. Written as DNA, the CDR3 is TGTGCCAGCAGCCCCGTAACGGGAGAGACCCAGTACTTC.

Worth noting for this clone: Other DNA sequences in this specimen translate into the identical CDR3. The chain is built from TRBV9 and TRBJ2-5, with D possibly being TRBD1 (7 bases). There are 12 residues in the CDR3. V was pared by 4 bases and J by 5 bases, with 9 bases between. The germline CDR1 and CDR2 sequences are SGDLS and YYNGEE. The CDR3 DNA sequence: TGTGCCAGCAGCCCAGGGGGGGAGACCCAGTACTTC. This sequence encodes CASSPGGETQYF.